This T cell receptor (beta chain) was captured in a study of blood T cell repertoires in COVID-19. Whole-study context: Specimens from acute and convalescent COVID-19 originated in the United States, Italy and Spain. The cDNA or gDNA used as material had been derived from T cells, B-cell-depleted T cells, or PBMCs.

The CDR3 is 15 residues long. Trimming cost V 8 bases and J 5 bases, with 16 bases left between them. Germline loops: CDR1 MNHEY, CDR2 SVGAGI. Authors' analysis steps: The assay estimated nucleated cells by amplifying reference gene primers. Clones were read by immunoSEQ multiplex PCR, and TCRdb kept only the in-frame ones, dropping some. V and J calls and clone size are given by that table; D and trimming were obtained from the DNA. In the table there are roughly 100,000 clones, around 92% of which are singletons. The source of this sequence is a woman aged 60-75 years with acute or convalescent COVID-19. V and J are TRBV6-5 and TRBJ1-6, with D uncertain. The sample comprised peripheral blood. The CDR3 loop is CASWTGNADNSPLHF. For the CDR3, the DNA is TGTGCCAGCTGGACGGGGAACGCGGATAATTCACCCCTCCACTTT.